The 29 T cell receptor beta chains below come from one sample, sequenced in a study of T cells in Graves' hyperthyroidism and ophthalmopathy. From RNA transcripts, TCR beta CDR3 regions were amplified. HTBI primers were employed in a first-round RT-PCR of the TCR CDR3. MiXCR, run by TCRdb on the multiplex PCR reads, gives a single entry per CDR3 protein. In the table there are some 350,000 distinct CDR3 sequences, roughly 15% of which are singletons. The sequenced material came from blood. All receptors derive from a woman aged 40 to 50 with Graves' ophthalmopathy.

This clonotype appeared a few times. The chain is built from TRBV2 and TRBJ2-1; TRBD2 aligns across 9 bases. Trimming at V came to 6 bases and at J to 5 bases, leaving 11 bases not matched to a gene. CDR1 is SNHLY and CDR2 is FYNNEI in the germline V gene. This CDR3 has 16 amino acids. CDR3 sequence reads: CASSNTLGTSNNEQFF. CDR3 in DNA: TGTGCCAGCAGCAACACCCTCGGGACTAGCAACAATGAGCAGTTCTTC.

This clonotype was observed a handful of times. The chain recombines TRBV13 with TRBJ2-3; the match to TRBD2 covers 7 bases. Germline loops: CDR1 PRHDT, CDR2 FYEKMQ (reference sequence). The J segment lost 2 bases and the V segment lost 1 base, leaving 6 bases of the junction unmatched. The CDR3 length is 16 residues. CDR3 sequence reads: CASSLVGRGVTDTQYF. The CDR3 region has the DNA TGTGCCAGCAGCTTAGTAGGTCGGGGGGTCACAGATACGCAGTATTTT.

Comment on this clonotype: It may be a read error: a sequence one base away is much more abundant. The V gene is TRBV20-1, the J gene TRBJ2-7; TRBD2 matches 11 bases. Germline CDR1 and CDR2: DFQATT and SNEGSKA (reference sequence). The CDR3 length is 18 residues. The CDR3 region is CSAKGALAGGRPFYAQYF. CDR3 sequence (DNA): TGCAGTGCTAAAGGAGCCCTAGCGGGAGGTCGACCATTCTACGCGCAGTACTTC.

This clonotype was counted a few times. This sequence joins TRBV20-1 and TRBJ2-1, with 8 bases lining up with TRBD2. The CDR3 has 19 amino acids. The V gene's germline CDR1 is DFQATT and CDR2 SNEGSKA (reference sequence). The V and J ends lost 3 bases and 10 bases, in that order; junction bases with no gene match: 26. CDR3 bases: TGCAGTGCTAGTAGCCGGAAGGGGTACGGGACTAGTGGACCGGGGGAGCAGTTCTTC. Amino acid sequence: CSASSRKGYGTSGPGEQFF.

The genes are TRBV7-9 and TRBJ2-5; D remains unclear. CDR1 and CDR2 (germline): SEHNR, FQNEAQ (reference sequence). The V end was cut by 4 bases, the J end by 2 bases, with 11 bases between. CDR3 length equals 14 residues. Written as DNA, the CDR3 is TGTGCCAGCAGCTATTTTTCCCCTCAAGAGACCCAGTACTTC. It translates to CASSYFSPQETQYF.

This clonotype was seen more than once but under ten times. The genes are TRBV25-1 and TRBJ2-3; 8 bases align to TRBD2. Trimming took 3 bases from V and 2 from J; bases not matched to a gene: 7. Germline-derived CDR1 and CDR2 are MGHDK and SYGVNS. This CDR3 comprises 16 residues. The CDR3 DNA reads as TGTGCCAGCAGTGAGGGAACTAGCGGTCCCACAGATACGCAGTATTTT. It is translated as CASSEGTSGPTDTQYF.

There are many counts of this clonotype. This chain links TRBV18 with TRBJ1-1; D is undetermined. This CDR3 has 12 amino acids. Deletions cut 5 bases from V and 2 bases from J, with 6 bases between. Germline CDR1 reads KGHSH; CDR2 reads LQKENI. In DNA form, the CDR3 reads TGTGCCAGCTCAGTTTACAACACTGAAGCTTTCTTT. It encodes CASSVYNTEAFF.

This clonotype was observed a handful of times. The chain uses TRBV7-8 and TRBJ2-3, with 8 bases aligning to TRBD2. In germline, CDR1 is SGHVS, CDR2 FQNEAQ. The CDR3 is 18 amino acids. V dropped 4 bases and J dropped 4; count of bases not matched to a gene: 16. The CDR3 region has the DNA TGTGCCAGCAGCTCCCCGGGGGGAAGCGGGGGTAGCCCAGATACGCAGTATTTT. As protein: CASSSPGGSGGSPDTQYF.

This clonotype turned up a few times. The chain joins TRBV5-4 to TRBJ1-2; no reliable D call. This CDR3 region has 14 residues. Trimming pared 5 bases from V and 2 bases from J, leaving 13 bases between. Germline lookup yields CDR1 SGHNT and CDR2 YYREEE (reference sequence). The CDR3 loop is CASSSTLKNYGYTF. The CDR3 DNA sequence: TGTGCCAGCAGTTCAACACTGAAAAACTATGGCTACACCTTC.

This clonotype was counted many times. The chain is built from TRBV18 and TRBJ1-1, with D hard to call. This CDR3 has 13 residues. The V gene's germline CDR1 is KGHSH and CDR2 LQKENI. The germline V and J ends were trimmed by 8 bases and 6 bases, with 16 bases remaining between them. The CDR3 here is CASQLSERSEAFF. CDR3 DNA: TGTGCCAGCCAGCTCAGTGAACGTTCTGAAGCTTTCTTT.

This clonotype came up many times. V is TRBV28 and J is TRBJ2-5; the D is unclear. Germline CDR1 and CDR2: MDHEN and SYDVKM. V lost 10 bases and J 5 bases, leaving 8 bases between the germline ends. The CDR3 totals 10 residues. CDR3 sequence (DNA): TGTGCCACTATCGGTGAGACCCAGTACTTC. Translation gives CATIGETQYF. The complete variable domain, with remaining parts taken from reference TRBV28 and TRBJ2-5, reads DVKVTQSSRYLVKRTGEKVFLECVQDMDHENMFWYRQDPGLGLRLIYFSYDVKMKEKGDIPEGYSVSREKKERFSLILESASTNQTSMYLCATIGETQYFGPGTRLLVL.

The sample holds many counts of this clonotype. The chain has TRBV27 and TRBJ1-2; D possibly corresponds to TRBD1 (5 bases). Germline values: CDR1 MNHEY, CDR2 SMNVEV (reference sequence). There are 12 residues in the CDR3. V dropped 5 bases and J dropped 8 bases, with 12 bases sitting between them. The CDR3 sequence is CASSQGSGGYTF. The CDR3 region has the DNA TGTGCCAGCAGTCAGGGTTCTGGAGGCTACACCTTC.

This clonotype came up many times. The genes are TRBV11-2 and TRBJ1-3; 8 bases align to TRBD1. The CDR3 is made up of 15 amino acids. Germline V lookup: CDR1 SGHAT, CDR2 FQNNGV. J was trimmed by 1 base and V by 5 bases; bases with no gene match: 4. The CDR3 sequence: CASSPQGASGNTIYF. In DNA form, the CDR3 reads TGTGCCAGCAGCCCTCAGGGGGCGTCTGGAAACACCATATATTTT.

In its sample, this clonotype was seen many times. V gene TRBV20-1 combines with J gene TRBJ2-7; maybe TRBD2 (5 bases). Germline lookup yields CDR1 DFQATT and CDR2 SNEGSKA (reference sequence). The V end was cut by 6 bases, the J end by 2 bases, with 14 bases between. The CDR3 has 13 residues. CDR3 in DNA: TGCAGTGCCCGAGGGCTGACACCCTACGAGCAGTACTTC. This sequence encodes CSARGLTPYEQYF.

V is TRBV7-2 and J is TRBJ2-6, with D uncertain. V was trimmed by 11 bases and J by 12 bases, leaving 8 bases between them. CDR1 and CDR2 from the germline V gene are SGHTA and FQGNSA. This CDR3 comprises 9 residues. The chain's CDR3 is CAGGSVLTF. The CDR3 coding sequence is TGTGCCGGTGGTAGCGTCCTGACTTTC.

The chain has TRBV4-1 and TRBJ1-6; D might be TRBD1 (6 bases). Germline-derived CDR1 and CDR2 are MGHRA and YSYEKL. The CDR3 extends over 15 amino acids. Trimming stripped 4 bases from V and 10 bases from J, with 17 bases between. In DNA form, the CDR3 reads TGCGCCAGCAGCCCTGCTGACAGGTGGGGGTCACCCCTCCACTTT. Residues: CASSPADRWGSPLHF.

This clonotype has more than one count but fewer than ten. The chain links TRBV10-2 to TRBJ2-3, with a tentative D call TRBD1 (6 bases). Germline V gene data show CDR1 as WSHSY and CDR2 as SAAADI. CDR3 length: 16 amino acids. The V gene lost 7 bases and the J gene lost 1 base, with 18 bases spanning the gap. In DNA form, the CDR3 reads TGCGCCAGCAACCACAAACAGGGTACGGGCACAGATACGCAGTATTTT. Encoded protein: CASNHKQGTGTDTQYF.

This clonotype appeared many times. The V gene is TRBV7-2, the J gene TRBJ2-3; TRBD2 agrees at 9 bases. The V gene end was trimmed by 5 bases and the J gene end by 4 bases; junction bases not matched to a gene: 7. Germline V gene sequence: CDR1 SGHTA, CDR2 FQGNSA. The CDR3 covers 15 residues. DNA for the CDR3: TGTGCCAGCAGCATCGCGGGGGGGGTCGCAGATACGCAGTATTTT. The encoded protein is CASSIAGGVADTQYF.

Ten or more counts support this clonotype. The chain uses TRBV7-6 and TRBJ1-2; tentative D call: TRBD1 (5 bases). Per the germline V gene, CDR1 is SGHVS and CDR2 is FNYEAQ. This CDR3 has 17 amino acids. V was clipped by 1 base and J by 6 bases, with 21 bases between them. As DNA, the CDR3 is TGTGCCAGCAGCTTAGAGCAGGGTTCTTACGTGGAGGATGGCTACACCTTC. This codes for CASSLEQGSYVEDGYTF.

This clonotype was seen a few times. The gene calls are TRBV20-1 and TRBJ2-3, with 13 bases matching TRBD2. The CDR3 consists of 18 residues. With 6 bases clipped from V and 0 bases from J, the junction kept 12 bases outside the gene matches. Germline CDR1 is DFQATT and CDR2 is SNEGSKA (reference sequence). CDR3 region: CSAKPGLAGLPSTDTQYF. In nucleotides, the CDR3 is TGCAGTGCGAAACCGGGACTAGCGGGACTCCCTAGCACAGATACGCAGTATTTT.

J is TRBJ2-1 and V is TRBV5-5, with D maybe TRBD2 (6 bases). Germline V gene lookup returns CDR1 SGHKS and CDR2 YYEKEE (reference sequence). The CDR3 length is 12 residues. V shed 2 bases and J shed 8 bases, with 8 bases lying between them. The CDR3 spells CASSFPSDEQFF. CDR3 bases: TGTGCCAGCAGCTTTCCTAGCGATGAGCAGTTCTTC.

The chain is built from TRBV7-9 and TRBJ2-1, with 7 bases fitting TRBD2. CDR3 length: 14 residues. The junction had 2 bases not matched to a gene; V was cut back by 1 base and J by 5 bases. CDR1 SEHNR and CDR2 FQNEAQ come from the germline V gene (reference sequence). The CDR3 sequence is CASSLGGRDNEQFF. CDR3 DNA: TGTGCCAGCAGCTTAGGTGGGAGGGACAATGAGCAGTTCTTC.

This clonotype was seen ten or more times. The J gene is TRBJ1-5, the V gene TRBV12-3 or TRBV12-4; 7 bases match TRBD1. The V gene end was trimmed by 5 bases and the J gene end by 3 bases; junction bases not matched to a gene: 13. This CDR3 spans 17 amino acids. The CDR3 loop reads CASSQPDRDFPNQPQHF. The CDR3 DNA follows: TGTGCCAGCAGTCAACCCGACAGGGATTTTCCCAATCAGCCCCAGCATTTT.

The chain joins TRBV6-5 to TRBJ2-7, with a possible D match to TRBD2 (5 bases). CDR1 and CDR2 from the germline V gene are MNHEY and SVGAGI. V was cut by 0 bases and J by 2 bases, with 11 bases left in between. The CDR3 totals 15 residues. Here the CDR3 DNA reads TGTGCCAGCAGTTACTCGACGGGGTGGGCCTACGAGCAGTACTTC. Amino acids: CASSYSTGWAYEQYF.

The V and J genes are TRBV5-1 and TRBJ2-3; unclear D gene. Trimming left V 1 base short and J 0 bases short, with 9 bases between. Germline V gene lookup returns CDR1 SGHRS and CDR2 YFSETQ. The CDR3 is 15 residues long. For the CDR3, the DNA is TGCGCCAGCAGCTTGATAGCAGGCAGCACAGATACGCAGTATTTT. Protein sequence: CASSLIAGSTDTQYF.

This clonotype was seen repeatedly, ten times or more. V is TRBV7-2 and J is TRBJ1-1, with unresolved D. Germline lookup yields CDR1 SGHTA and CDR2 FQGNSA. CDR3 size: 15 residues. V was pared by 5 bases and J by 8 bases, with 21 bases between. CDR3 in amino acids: CASSPLTRRNIEAFF. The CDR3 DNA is TGTGCCAGCAGCCCCTTGACCAGGAGAAACATAGAAGCTTTCTTT.

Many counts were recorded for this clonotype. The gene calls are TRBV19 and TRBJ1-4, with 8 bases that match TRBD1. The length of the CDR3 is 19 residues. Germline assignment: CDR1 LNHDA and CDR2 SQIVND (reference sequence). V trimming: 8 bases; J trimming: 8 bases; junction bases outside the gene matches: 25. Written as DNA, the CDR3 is TGTGCCAGTCGGGAGTGTTCGGGACAGGCGTCTAACTGTAACGAAAAACTGTTTTTT. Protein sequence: CASRECSGQASNCNEKLFF.

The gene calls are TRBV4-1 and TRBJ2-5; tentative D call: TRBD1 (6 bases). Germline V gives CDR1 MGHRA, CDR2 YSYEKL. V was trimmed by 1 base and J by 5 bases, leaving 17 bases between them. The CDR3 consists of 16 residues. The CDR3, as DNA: TGCGCCAGCAGCCAAGTCGGACCAGGGGTGGTGGAGACCCAGTACTTC. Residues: CASSQVGPGVVETQYF.

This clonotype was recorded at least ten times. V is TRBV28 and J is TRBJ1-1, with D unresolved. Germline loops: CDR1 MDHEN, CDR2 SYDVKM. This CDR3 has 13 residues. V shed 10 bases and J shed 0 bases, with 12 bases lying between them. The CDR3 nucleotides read TGTGCCATCGCAACAGAATTGAACACTGAAGCTTTCTTT. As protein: CAIATELNTEAFF. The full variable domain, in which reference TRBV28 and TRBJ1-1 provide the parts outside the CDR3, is DVKVTQSSRYLVKRTGEKVFLECVQDMDHENMFWYRQDPGLGLRLIYFSYDVKMKEKGDIPEGYSVSREKKERFSLILESASTNQTSMYLCAIATELNTEAFFGQGTRLTVV.